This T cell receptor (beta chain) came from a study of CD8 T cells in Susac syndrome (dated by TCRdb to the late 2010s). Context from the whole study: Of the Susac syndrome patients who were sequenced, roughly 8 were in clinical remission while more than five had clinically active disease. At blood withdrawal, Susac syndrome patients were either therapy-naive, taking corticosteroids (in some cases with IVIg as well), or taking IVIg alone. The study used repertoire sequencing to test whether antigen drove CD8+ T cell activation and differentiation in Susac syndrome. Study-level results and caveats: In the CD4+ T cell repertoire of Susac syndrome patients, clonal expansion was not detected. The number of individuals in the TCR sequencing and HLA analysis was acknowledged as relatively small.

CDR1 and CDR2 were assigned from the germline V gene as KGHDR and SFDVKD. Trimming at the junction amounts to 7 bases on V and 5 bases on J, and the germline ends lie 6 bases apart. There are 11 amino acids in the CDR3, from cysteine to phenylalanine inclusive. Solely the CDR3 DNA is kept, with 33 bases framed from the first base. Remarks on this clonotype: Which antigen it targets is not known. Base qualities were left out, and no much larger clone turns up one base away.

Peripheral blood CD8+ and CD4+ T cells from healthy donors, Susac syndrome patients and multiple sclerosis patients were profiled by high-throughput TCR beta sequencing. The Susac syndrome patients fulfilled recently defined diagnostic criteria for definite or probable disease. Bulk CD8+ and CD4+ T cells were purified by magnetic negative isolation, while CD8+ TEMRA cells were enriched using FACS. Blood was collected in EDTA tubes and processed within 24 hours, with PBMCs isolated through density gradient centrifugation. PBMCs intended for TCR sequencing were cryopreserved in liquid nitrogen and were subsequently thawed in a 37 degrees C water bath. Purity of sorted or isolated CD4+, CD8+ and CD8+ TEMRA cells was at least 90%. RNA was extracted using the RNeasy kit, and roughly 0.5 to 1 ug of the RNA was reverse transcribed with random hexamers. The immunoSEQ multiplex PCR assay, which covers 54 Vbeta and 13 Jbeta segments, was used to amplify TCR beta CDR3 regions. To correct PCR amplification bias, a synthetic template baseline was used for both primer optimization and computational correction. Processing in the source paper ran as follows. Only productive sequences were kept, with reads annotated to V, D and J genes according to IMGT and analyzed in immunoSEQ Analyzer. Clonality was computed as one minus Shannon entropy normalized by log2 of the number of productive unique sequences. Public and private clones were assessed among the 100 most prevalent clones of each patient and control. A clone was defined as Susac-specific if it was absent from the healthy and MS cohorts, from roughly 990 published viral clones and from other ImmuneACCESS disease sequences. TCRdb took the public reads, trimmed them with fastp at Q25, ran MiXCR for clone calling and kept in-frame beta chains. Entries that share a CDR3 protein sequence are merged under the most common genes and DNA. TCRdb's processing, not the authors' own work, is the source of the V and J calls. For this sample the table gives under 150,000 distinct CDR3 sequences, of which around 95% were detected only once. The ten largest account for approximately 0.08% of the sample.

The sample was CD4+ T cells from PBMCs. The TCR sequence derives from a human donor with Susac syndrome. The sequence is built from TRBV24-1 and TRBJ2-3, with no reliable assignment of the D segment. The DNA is TGTGCCACCAGCGCCCTAGATACGCAGTATTTT. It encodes CATSALDTQYF.